This T cell receptor (beta chain) is from a study of shared clonotypes between healthy human individuals. Naive CD8 isolation took CD45RO-negative cells positively selected for CCR7 and excluded terminally differentiated effector memory CD45RA+ cells. The CDR3 is made up of 14 amino acids. The V gene lost 6 bases and the J gene lost 4 bases, with 12 bases spanning the gap. Germline lookup yields CDR1 LNHDA and CDR2 SQIVND (reference sequence). Sequenced by immunoSEQ multiplex PCR; TCRdb stores in-frame clones only, minus some. The data contain approximately 810,000 clones, 85% to 95% of them singletons.

The V and J genes are TRBV19 and TRBJ2-2, with TRBD1 as a possible D gene (6 bases). Material: naive CD8+ T cells sorted from blood. The receptor comes from a man aged 30 to 39 in good health. Here the CDR3 reads CASSSTGSTGELFF. In DNA, the CDR3 is TGTGCCAGTAGCAGTACAGGGAGCACCGGGGAGCTGTTTTTT.